The 18 T cell receptor beta chains below were found in one sample sequenced in a study of blood T cell repertoires in COVID-19 (dated by TCRdb to about 2020). The method was the immunoSEQ multiplex PCR assay. TCRdb's version of the immuneACCESS table is confined to in-frame rearrangements and falls short of the full clone set. An unresolved V gene accounts for under half of the shortfall where checked; the remainder is of unknown origin. This sample holds a few hundred thousand clones; approximately 90% were observed only once. The ten largest clones add up to roughly 6.1% of the sample. The sequenced sample consisted of peripheral blood. The receptors derive from a woman between 45 and 65 years old with COVID-19, enrolled during active disease.

This chain connects TRBV19 to TRBJ1-1, with D possibly TRBD1 on 5 matching bases. This CDR3 has 15 amino acids. V was clipped by 7 bases and J by 6 bases, with 21 bases between them. Germline CDR1 is LNHDA and CDR2 is SQIVND (reference sequence). The CDR3 here is CASTTFRVLVPEAFF. The DNA for the CDR3 is TGTGCCAGTACCACATTCAGGGTATTAGTGCCTGAAGCTTTCTTT.

This chain uses TRBV27 with TRBJ1-2; D is unresolved. Germline-derived CDR1 and CDR2 are MNHEY and SMNVEV (reference sequence). CDR3 length: 15 amino acids. V was clipped by 0 bases and J by 3 bases, with 11 bases between them. As DNA, the CDR3 is TGTGCCAGCAGTTTATCACTCTCAGGCCACTATGGCTACACCTTC. Protein sequence: CASSLSLSGHYGYTF.

This clone is a singleton in its sample. The J gene is TRBJ2-4, the V gene TRBV30; 7 bases fit TRBD1. Trimming took 8 bases from V and 9 from J; bases not matched to a gene: 22. Germline V gene lookup returns CDR1 GTSNPN and CDR2 SVGIG (reference sequence). The CDR3 is 16 amino acids. The chain's CDR3 is CAGTDQYNLRRSIQYF. The CDR3, as DNA: TGTGCCGGGACAGACCAATATAACCTTCGGAGATCCATTCAGTACTTC. The variable domain in full, with the rest retrieved from reference TRBV30 and TRBJ2-4, is SQTIHQWPATLVQPVGSPLSLECTVEGTSNPNLYWYRQAAGRGLQLLFYSVGIGQISSEVPQNLSASRPQDRQFILSSKKLLLSDSGFYLCAGTDQYNLRRSIQYFGAGTRLSVL.

The chain links TRBV5-1 to TRBJ1-1, with 10 bases lining up with TRBD1. The germline CDR1 and CDR2 sequences are SGHRS and YFSETQ. J was trimmed by 4 bases and V by 0 bases; bases with no gene match: 0. This CDR3 spans 14 amino acids. The CDR3 loop reads CASSLGTGGTEAFF. The CDR3 DNA reads as TGCGCCAGCAGCTTGGGGACAGGGGGCACTGAAGCTTTCTTT.

This chain links TRBV12-5 with TRBJ2-7; no definite D call. CDR1 LGHNT and CDR2 FRNRAP come from the germline V gene. This CDR3 comprises 13 residues. Trimming left V 1 base short and J 4 bases short, with 8 bases between. The CDR3 loop reads CASGLGDLYEQYF. In DNA, the CDR3 is TGTGCTAGTGGTTTGGGAGACTTGTACGAGCAGTACTTC.

In this sample, this clone turned up once. V usage is TRBV6-6 and J usage is TRBJ1-5; 10 bases fit TRBD1. V dropped 4 bases and J dropped 3; count of bases not matched to a gene: 3. Germline CDR1 is MNHNY and CDR2 is SVGAGI (reference sequence). CDR3 length: 15 residues. CDR3 in amino acids: CASSSGQGDNQPQHF. The CDR3 DNA reads as TGTGCCAGCAGTTCCGGACAGGGGGACAATCAGCCCCAGCATTTT.

This chain links TRBV10-3 with TRBJ2-7; D gene uncertain. Germline V gives CDR1 ENHRY, CDR2 SYGVKD. The CDR3 is 14 amino acids. V lost 2 bases and J 1 base, leaving 9 bases between the germline ends. The CDR3 here is CAISEGGSSYEQYF. The CDR3, as DNA: TGTGCCATCAGTGAGGGCGGATCATCCTACGAGCAGTACTTC.

V and J are TRBV7-9 and TRBJ1-2; no definite D call. The CDR3 loop spans 12 amino acids. Germline loops: CDR1 SEHNR, CDR2 FQNEAQ (reference sequence). The V end lost 3 bases, the J end lost 8 bases, and 10 bases lay between the germline ends. The chain's CDR3 is CASSLREWGYTF. The CDR3 nucleotides read TGTGCCAGCAGCTTGCGGGAGTGGGGCTACACCTTC.

The chain uses TRBV19 and TRBJ1-2, with 9 bases matching TRBD1. The germline CDR1 and CDR2 sequences are LNHDA and SQIVND (reference sequence). The CDR3 is 15 amino acids. V gave up 5 bases and J gave up 0 bases; unmatched junction bases: 4. Here the CDR3 reads CASSSRDRANYGYTF. The CDR3 coding sequence is TGTGCCAGTAGTTCCCGGGACAGGGCTAACTATGGCTACACCTTC.

The chain carries TRBV6-5 and TRBJ2-3, with 9 nucleotides matching TRBD1. Looked up from germline, CDR1 is MNHEY and CDR2 is SVGAGI. This CDR3 comprises 15 residues. Losses at the gene ends were 5 bases for V and 4 bases for J; bases not matched to a gene: 7. CDR3 sequence: CASSNRDRDADTQYF. CDR3 DNA: TGTGCCAGCAGTAACCGGGACAGGGACGCAGATACGCAGTATTTT.

This rearrangement joins TRBV3-1 (or the pseudogene TRBV3-2) to TRBJ1-3; no clear D. V dropped 0 bases and J dropped 2 bases, with 8 bases sitting between them. The CDR3 contains 15 residues. The V gene's germline CDR1 is LGHDT and CDR2 YNNKEL (reference sequence). The CDR3 coding sequence is TGTGCCAGCAGCCAAGATTGGAGTCCTGGAAACACCATATATTTT. This encodes CASSQDWSPGNTIYF.

This chain uses TRBV7-9 with TRBJ2-2; TRBD2 is a possible D gene (5 bases). The germline gives CDR1 SEHNR, CDR2 FQNEAQ (reference sequence). The length of the CDR3 is 14 residues. With 6 bases removed from V and 3 bases from J, the gap between germline ends came to 11 bases. CDR3 sequence: CASRRRSDTGELFF. DNA for the CDR3: TGTGCCAGCAGGCGGAGGTCGGACACCGGGGAGCTGTTTTTT.

This rearrangement joins TRBV7-9 to TRBJ1-1; no clear D gene. The germline CDR1 and CDR2 sequences are SEHNR and FQNEAQ (reference sequence). The CDR3 has 11 residues. Deletions cut 5 bases from V and 3 bases from J, with 4 bases between. The chain's CDR3 is CASSPDTEAFF. Here the CDR3 DNA reads TGTGCCAGCAGCCCTGACACTGAAGCTTTCTTT.

The rearrangement uses TRBV5-1 and TRBJ2-1, with D tentatively TRBD2 (6 bases). Germline V gene lookup returns CDR1 SGHRS and CDR2 YFSETQ. The CDR3 is 16 residues long. V lost 4 bases, J lost 3 bases, and 17 bases lay in between. The CDR3 is CASSTATRPIYNEQFF. CDR3 coding DNA: TGCGCCAGCAGCACAGCGACTAGACCTATCTACAATGAGCAGTTCTTC.

The rearrangement uses TRBV19 and TRBJ1-5; 10 bases align to TRBD1. Germline values: CDR1 LNHDA, CDR2 SQIVND (reference sequence). J was trimmed by 0 bases and V by 8 bases; bases with no gene match: 10. The CDR3 consists of 17 residues. CDR3 residues: CASRSGQGFYSNQPQHF. CDR3 coding DNA: TGTGCCAGTCGGTCGGGACAGGGGTTCTATAGCAATCAGCCCCAGCATTTT.

The chain joins TRBV27 to TRBJ1-2, with D hard to call. The CDR3 is made up of 14 amino acids. Trimming pared 3 bases from V and 4 bases from J, leaving 12 bases between. From germline, CDR1 is MNHEY and CDR2 SMNVEV (reference sequence). DNA of the CDR3: TGTGCCAGCAGTTTTGACACTTCATTCTATGGCTACACCTTC. Amino acid sequence: CASSFDTSFYGYTF.

This clone was picked up one time. The chain uses TRBV20-1 and TRBJ1-1, with D uncertain. This CDR3 spans 10 amino acids. Between the trimmed V and J ends, which lost 0 bases and 11 bases, there was a span of 7 bases. Germline V lookup: CDR1 DFQATT, CDR2 SNEGSKA (reference sequence). CDR3 bases: TGCAGTGCTAGAGATGCGGTGGCTTTCTTT. Its protein is CSARDAVAFF.

The chain uses TRBV18 and TRBJ2-3; D is unclear. Germline CDR1 is KGHSH and CDR2 is LQKENI. The CDR3 contains 12 residues. V gave up 4 bases and J gave up 5 bases, with 7 bases separating them. CDR3 DNA sequence: TGTGCCAGCTCACGCAGTCGAGATACGCAGTATTTT. Protein product: CASSRSRDTQYF.